This T cell receptor beta chain came from a study of OX40 agonist ivuxolimab in advanced cancers. Study information: Past anti-PD-1, anti-PD-L1 or anti-CTLA-4 therapy was accepted, and roughly 37% had received some.

The repertoire was sequenced with immunoSEQ multiplex PCR; TCRdb's copy has only in-frame clones and lacks some. The data show some 50,000 clones, about 81% seen once. Germline V gene lookup returns CDR1 MDHEN and CDR2 SYDVKM. This CDR3 contains 13 residues. The V gene lost 3 bases and the J gene lost 3 bases, with 3 bases spanning the gap. The material was CD4+ or CD8+ T cells sorted from blood, obtained in a trial of the OX40 agonist ivuxolimab. V is TRBV28 and J is TRBJ2-6; D not certain. The clonotype was recovered from an adult with an advanced solid tumor such as melanoma, head and neck, liver or kidney cancer. The CDR3 DNA sequence: TGTGCCAGCAGTTTCGGTGGGGCCAACGTCCTGACTTTC. Encoded protein: CASSFGGANVLTF. Full variable domain (remainder filled in from reference TRBV28 and TRBJ2-6): DVKVTQSSRYLVKRTGEKVFLECVQDMDHENMFWYRQDPGLGLRLIYFSYDVKMKEKGDIPEGYSVSREKKERFSLILESASTNQTSMYLCASSFGGANVLTFGAGSRLTVL.